This is a list of T cell receptor beta chains from one sample in a study of cytomegalovirus exposure and HLA in healthy donors. Clones were read by immunoSEQ multiplex PCR, and TCRdb kept only the in-frame ones, dropping some. The sample consists of about 120,000 clones, around 70% of them appearing once. The sample was PBMCs. The source of these receptors is a woman aged 50 to 60 in good health and CMV-seropositive. CDR3s include the opening cysteine and the closing phenylalanine or tryptophan. A D gene is named only where the DNA matches it firmly. Expanded clones get a size class; other rows say once, few or many, or leave the size out.

CDR3 protein	J gene	V gene	clone size	D gene
CASSSLRGTEAFF	TRBJ1-1	TRBV7-2	.	.
CASSHRLGTDTQYF	TRBJ2-3	TRBV5-6	.	.
CASSPDIRNTGELFF	TRBJ2-2	TRBV2	.	.
CASRIPGLAVETQYF	TRBJ2-5	TRBV2	.	TRBD2
CASSFGTGGLETQYF	TRBJ2-5	TRBV7-9	.	TRBD1
CSVEFGLPGTEAFF	TRBJ1-1	TRBV29-1	.	.
CASRERLSDTEAFF	TRBJ1-1	TRBV6-1	.	.
CASSIKGEANVLTF	TRBJ2-6	TRBV19	.	.
CASSDSLLPISYEQYF	TRBJ2-7	TRBV28	few	.
CASSIFSSYEQYF	TRBJ2-7	TRBV18	.	.
CASSYQTGGRETQYF	TRBJ2-5	TRBV6-6	.	TRBD1
CASSKGVLDTEAFF	TRBJ1-1	TRBV2	.	.
CAIKRQGAVGYTF	TRBJ1-2	TRBV10-3	once	TRBD1
CASSPLADEETQYF	TRBJ2-5	TRBV7-3	.	TRBD2
CASSMGGISDTQYF	TRBJ2-3	TRBV19	.	TRBD2
CASSSPGGGNYGYTF	TRBJ1-2	TRBV5-4	.	TRBD1
CASSKLAGAYNEQFF	TRBJ2-1	TRBV14	.	TRBD2
CASSWGQQLNQPQHF	TRBJ1-5	TRBV7-2	.	TRBD1
CASSPSGLAGKQFF	TRBJ2-1	TRBV6-5	.	TRBD2
CATSHGDRGHEQYF	TRBJ2-7	TRBV15	.	TRBD1
CASSPGHFSNTEAFF	TRBJ1-1	TRBV5-1	.	.
CAISAGQGALYEQYF	TRBJ2-7	TRBV5-4	once	TRBD1
CASSPGQGPYGYTF	TRBJ1-2	TRBV5-6	.	TRBD1
CASSWGQSNEKLFF	TRBJ1-4	TRBV5-5	.	TRBD1
CASSRQGDYGYTF	TRBJ1-2	TRBV19	.	TRBD1
CASSFDRGRRIQPQHF	TRBJ1-5	TRBV5-8	.	TRBD1
CASSPRGLSYEQYF	TRBJ2-7	TRBV5-1	once	.
CASSLDTGGGYGYTF	TRBJ1-2	TRBV5-1	.	.
CASSLGQAIAYEQYF	TRBJ2-7	TRBV5-1	once	.
CASSVGQRNTEAFF	TRBJ1-1	TRBV5-6	few	TRBD1
CASSPTGGGSMNTEAFF	TRBJ1-1	TRBV11-2	.	.
CASSQPTGVETEAFF	TRBJ1-1	TRBV11-3	.	TRBD1
CSAFGQNNEQFF	TRBJ2-1	TRBV29-1	.	.
CASSLNRATEAFF	TRBJ1-1	TRBV27	few	.
CASSLAMYEQYF	TRBJ2-7	TRBV11-2	.	.
CAWSQETQYF	TRBJ2-5	TRBV30	.	.
CASREAATNEKLFF	TRBJ1-4	TRBV5-1	.	.
CASSSRETTSLGYTF	TRBJ1-2	TRBV18	.	.
CASSSTGREAFF	TRBJ1-1	TRBV2	.	.
CASSLEQGAFTEAFF	TRBJ1-1	TRBV18	.	TRBD1
CAIKGENGTQYF	TRBJ2-5	TRBV10-3	.	.
CASGGGGSQPQHF	TRBJ1-5	TRBV19	.	.
CASSRGRGFMNTEAFF	TRBJ1-1	TRBV28	.	.
CASSDRADSTDTQYF	TRBJ2-3	TRBV6-4	.	.
CARSLDRANQPQHF	TRBJ1-5	TRBV5-3	.	.
CASSQDYTRLPAYEQYF	TRBJ2-7	TRBV4-1	.	.
CAISEMLYNSPLHF	TRBJ1-6	TRBV10-3	.	.
CASSSFEGTLGYEQYF	TRBJ2-7	TRBV11-1	.	.
CASSQIVDRGNTEAFF	TRBJ1-1	TRBV4-2	.	TRBD1
CASSSRGGVLEAFF	TRBJ1-1	TRBV27	.	.
CASSKTGLSGNTIYF	TRBJ1-3	TRBV25-1	.	.
CASSQDFHRGSTNEKLFF	TRBJ1-4	TRBV4-1	.	TRBD1
CASSPDLPDTQYF	TRBJ2-3	TRBV18	.	.